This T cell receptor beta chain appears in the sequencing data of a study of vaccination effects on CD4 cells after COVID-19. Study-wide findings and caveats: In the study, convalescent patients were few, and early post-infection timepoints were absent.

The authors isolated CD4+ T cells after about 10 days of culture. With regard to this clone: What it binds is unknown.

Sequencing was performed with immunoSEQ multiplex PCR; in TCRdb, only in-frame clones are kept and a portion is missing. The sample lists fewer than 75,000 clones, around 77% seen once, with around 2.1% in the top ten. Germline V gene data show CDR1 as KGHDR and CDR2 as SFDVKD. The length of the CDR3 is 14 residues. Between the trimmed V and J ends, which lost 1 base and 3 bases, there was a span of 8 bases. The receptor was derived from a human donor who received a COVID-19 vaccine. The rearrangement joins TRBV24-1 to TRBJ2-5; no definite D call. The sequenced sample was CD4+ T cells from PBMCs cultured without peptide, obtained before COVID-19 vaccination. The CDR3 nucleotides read TGTGCCACCAGTGATTTTCGGCAGAAAGAGACCCAGTACTTC. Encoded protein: CATSDFRQKETQYF.